These 18 T cell receptor beta chains were sequenced from one sample in a study of blood T cell repertoires in COVID-19. The protocol was immunoSEQ multiplex PCR, while the TCRdb copy is restricted to in-frame clones and leaves out a portion. The sample holds 150,000 or so clones, 60% to 85% seen once. Sequenced input: peripheral blood. The receptors shown here come from a woman in her sixties or seventies with COVID-19, enrolled during active disease.

The rearrangement uses TRBV5-1 and TRBJ2-1; perhaps TRBD2 as D (5 bases). Per the germline V gene, CDR1 is SGHRS and CDR2 is YFSETQ. This CDR3 region has 14 residues. V gave up 4 bases and J gave up 8 bases, with 16 bases separating them. The chain's CDR3 is CASSAGLPGHEQFF. The CDR3 coding sequence is TGCGCCAGCAGCGCGGGCCTCCCGGGTCATGAGCAGTTCTTC.

V usage is TRBV19 and J usage is TRBJ2-1, with 10 bases that match TRBD1. V gave up 6 bases and J gave up 1 base; unmatched junction bases: 9. Germline CDR1 is LNHDA and CDR2 is SQIVND (reference sequence). The CDR3 runs to 17 residues. The CDR3 DNA reads TGTGCCAGTAGAATCACCGGGACAGGGGTATCCTACAATGAGCAGTTCTTC. It is translated as CASRITGTGVSYNEQFF.

The chain carries TRBV5-1 and TRBJ2-7; D remains ambiguous. Trimming stripped 3 bases from V and 4 bases from J, with 8 bases between. The germline V gene encodes CDR1 SGHRS and CDR2 YFSETQ. CDR3 size: 12 residues. CDR3 sequence reads: CASSSDTYEQYV. In DNA form, the CDR3 reads TGCGCCAGCAGCTCTGACACATACGAGCAGTACGTC.

The J gene is TRBJ1-2, the V gene TRBV19, with TRBD1 identical over 8 bases. The CDR3 has 14 residues. V trimming: 5 bases; J trimming: 3 bases; junction bases outside the gene matches: 5. Germline V gene lookup returns CDR1 LNHDA and CDR2 SQIVND (reference sequence). The CDR3 DNA reads as TGTGCCAGTAGTTCGACAGGGGTGGACTATGGCTACACCTTC. The encoded protein is CASSSTGVDYGYTF.

The chain joins TRBV25-1 to TRBJ1-1, with D perhaps TRBD1 (6 bases). The germline gives CDR1 MGHDK, CDR2 SYGVNS. The CDR3 runs to 14 residues. V was cut by 6 bases and J by 0 bases, with 11 bases left in between. Here the CDR3 reads CASRGHIMNTEAFF. CDR3 nucleotide sequence: TGTGCCAGCAGGGGACATATTATGAACACTGAAGCTTTCTTT.

The J gene is TRBJ1-6, the V gene TRBV3-1 (or the pseudogene TRBV3-2); the D is unclear. Germline CDR1 is LGHDT and CDR2 is YNNKEL (reference sequence). Trimming stripped 4 bases from V and 7 bases from J, with 14 bases between. The CDR3 covers 15 residues. The CDR3 protein is CASSPEKLTNSPLHF. The CDR3 DNA sequence: TGTGCCAGCAGCCCGGAAAAACTAACCAATTCACCCCTCCACTTT.

The V and J genes are TRBV6-2 or TRBV6-3 and TRBJ2-3; 10 bases agree with TRBD2. J was trimmed by 5 bases and V by 2 bases; bases with no gene match: 10. The CDR3 covers 17 residues. Looked up from germline, CDR1 is MNHEY and CDR2 is SVGEGT. In nucleotides, the CDR3 is TGTGCCAGCAGTTACGCCCCCCTAGCGGGGGATATAGATACGCAGTATTTT. As protein: CASSYAPLAGDIDTQYF.

The chain links TRBV28 to TRBJ1-2, with D possibly matching TRBD1 (5 bases). CDR3 length: 17 residues. V shed 2 bases and J shed 6 bases, with 22 bases lying between them. Germline CDR1 MDHEN, CDR2 SYDVKM. For the CDR3, the DNA is TGTGCCAGCAGTTTACCCGGCAGGGTGGAGATTAGAAATGGCTACACCTTC. This translates into CASSLPGRVEIRNGYTF.

The genes are TRBV6-4 and TRBJ2-7; possibly TRBD1 for D (7 bases). CDR1 MRHNA and CDR2 SNTAGT come from the germline V gene. Trimming removed 10 bases from V and 4 bases from J, with 17 bases in between. This CDR3 is 13 amino acids long. The CDR3 reads CANRGVREYEQYF. The CDR3, as DNA: TGTGCCAACAGGGGAGTCCGGGAGTACGAGCAGTACTTC.

The rearrangement links TRBV2 to TRBJ2-3, with D possibly being TRBD2 (6 bases). With 7 bases removed from V and 1 base from J, the gap between germline ends came to 15 bases. The length of the CDR3 is 15 residues. CDR1 SNHLY and CDR2 FYNNEI come from the germline V gene. The DNA of the CDR3 is TGTGCCAGCACCTTTAGCGGAGTCGGCACAGATACGCAGTATTTT. Protein product: CASTFSGVGTDTQYF.

The rearrangement uses TRBV7-9 and TRBJ2-2; a weak D match, TRBD2 (5 bases). Germline V gives CDR1 SEHNR, CDR2 FQNEAQ (reference sequence). V gave up 1 base and J gave up 3 bases, with 9 bases separating them. This CDR3 region has 15 residues. This chain's CDR3 is CASSLGSGDTGELFF. CDR3 nucleotides: TGTGCCAGCAGCTTAGGAAGCGGAGACACCGGGGAGCTGTTTTTT.

This clone has just one count. The CDR3 DNA follows: TGTGCCAGCAGTTCTCCGAGACAGGGGTTGCCTAATGAAAAACTGTTTTTT. Translated: CASSSPRQGLPNEKLFF. This sequence joins TRBV28 and TRBJ1-4; TRBD1 matches at 8 bases. Germline CDR1 reads MDHEN; CDR2 reads SYDVKM. The CDR3 has 17 residues. After removal of 4 bases from V and 3 bases from J, the junction contained 10 bases not matched to a gene.

This chain uses TRBV10-3 with TRBJ1-6; 11 nucleotides match TRBD1. Germline V gene sequence: CDR1 ENHRY, CDR2 SYGVKD. The CDR3 is 14 amino acids. Losses at the gene ends were 8 bases for V and 7 bases for J; bases not matched to a gene: 4. CDR3 region: CAISRDRGNSPLHF. CDR3 coding DNA: TGTGCCATCTCCCGGGACAGGGGGAATTCACCCCTCCACTTT.

J is TRBJ2-5 and V is TRBV19; TRBD1 agrees at 9 bases. The CDR3 consists of 14 residues. Germline CDR1 LNHDA, CDR2 SQIVND (reference sequence). With V trimmed by 9 bases and J by 4 bases, 9 bases remained unmatched. The CDR3 sequence: CASGRGQGAETQYF. The CDR3 DNA sequence: TGTGCCAGCGGGCGGGGACAGGGTGCAGAGACCCAGTACTTC. Variable domain in full (rest from reference TRBV19 and TRBJ2-5): DGGITQSPKYLFRKEGQNVTLSCEQNLNHDAMYWYRQDPGQGLRLIYYSQIVNDFQKGDIAEGYSVSREKKESFPLTVTSAQKNPTAFYLCASGRGQGAETQYFGPGTRLLVL.

The genes are TRBV29-1 and TRBJ2-1, with 9 bases matching TRBD2. Germline trimming cut 7 bases from V and 4 bases from J; bases unmatched to any gene: 11. CDR3 length: 15 amino acids. Germline V gene sequence: CDR1 SQVTM, CDR2 ANQGSEA. The CDR3 DNA sequence: TGCAGCGGGGGGGGTCGACTAGCGGATTACAATGAGCAGTTCTTC. This codes for CSGGGRLADYNEQFF.

This chain connects TRBV6-6 to TRBJ1-4; 7 bases line up with TRBD1. Looked up from germline, CDR1 is MNHNY and CDR2 is SVGAGI (reference sequence). With 7 bases clipped from V and 5 bases from J, the junction kept 7 bases outside the gene matches. The CDR3 consists of 14 residues. The CDR3 spells CASNTGTANEKLFF. The CDR3, as DNA: TGTGCCAGCAATACCGGGACAGCAAATGAAAAACTGTTTTTT.

The chain combines TRBV9 with TRBJ2-1; TRBD2 agrees at 14 bases. Germline CDR1 and CDR2: SGDLS and YYNGEE. V lost 0 bases and J lost 6; bases outside the gene matches: 14. The CDR3 spans 20 residues. CDR3 nucleotides: TGTGCCAGCAGCGTAGGTACTTGGGGACTAGCGGGAGAGGTTGTCAATGAGCAGTTCTTC. Translating gives CASSVGTWGLAGEVVNEQFF.

The rearrangement uses TRBV21-1 and TRBJ2-4; TRBD1, as called in the table, went unchecked against the DNA. TRBV21-1 is tagged as a pseudogene. The CDR3 has 14 residues. DNA of the CDR3: TGTGCCAGCAGCCCTTCCTCTCCCCAGGTCATTCAGTACTTC. It codes for CASSPSSPQVIQYF.